The sample holds one count of the clone carrying this T cell receptor beta chain. Its antigen is currently unknown. The data belong to a study of siplizumab effects on memory and regulatory T cells. General study findings and limits: Alloreactive CD4+ clones that could be mapped were on average about 74% Treg-derived with siplizumab, against less than 30% in controls. Unstimulated subsets contained matches for only a minor fraction of alloreactive clones. Naive T cells seemed more diverse than memory cells and seemed major alloresponse contributors.

With 5 bases removed from V and 0 bases from J, the gap between germline ends came to 9 bases. Germline loops: CDR1 MDHEN, CDR2 SYDVKM. The CDR3 totals 14 residues. Profiling relied on immunoSEQ multiplex PCR, and the TCRdb table lists in-frame clones only, not all of them. The data hold about 120,000 clones, with around 95% observed a single time. V is TRBV28 and J is TRBJ2-3; D is uncertain. This sequence originates from a human donor in good health. Sequenced sample: non-Treg CD4+ T cells sorted from blood. CDR3 residues: CASSGSGSTDTQYF. The CDR3 DNA sequence: TGTGCCAGCAGTGGATCCGGCAGCACAGATACGCAGTATTTT.